The 10 T cell receptor beta chains reported below all come from one sample, sequenced in a study of blood T cells in healthy people across ages. A J-beta primer mix and a sample-barcoded 5' primer were used in a second PCR of about 6 to 12 cycles. TCRdb analysed the 5' RACE reads with MiXCR anew, one entry per CDR3 protein. The sample yields 800,000 to 950,000 distinct CDR3 sequences, approximately 32% seen once. These records were also assigned to another study, of T cells of mothers and their children.

The specimen was blood. The receptor source for this set is a woman between 35 and 50 years old in good health.

Remarks on this clonotype: This may come from a read error, since a much larger clone is one base off. The CDR3 nucleotides read TGTGCCACCAGTGAAGAAAGGGAGCAGTACTTC. It is translated as CATSEEREQYF. The chain combines TRBV24-1 with TRBJ2-4, with D tentatively TRBD2 (5 bases). Trimming left V 4 bases short and J 13 bases short, with 10 bases between. The germline gives CDR1 KGHDR, CDR2 SFDVKD. There are 11 residues in the CDR3.

This clonotype was seen just once. The CDR3 coding sequence is TGTGCCATCAGTGAGTCGGGGTCCTATGTTTCTGGAGCTTTCTTT. Protein product: CAISESGSYVSGAFF. The rearrangement joins TRBV10-3 to TRBJ1-1; D gene uncertain. V lost 0 bases, J lost 10 bases, and 18 bases lay in between. The CDR3 contains 15 residues. Germline-derived CDR1 and CDR2 are ENHRY and SYGVKD.

The chain combines TRBV7-8 with TRBJ1-2, with D perhaps matching TRBD1 (6 bases). V was cut by 3 bases and J by 7 bases, with 18 bases left in between. The germline CDR1 and CDR2 sequences are SGHVS and FQNEAQ. CDR3 length: 15 amino acids. CDR3 residues: CASSFPGTGGGGYTF. CDR3 bases: TGTGCCAGCAGCTTCCCTGGGACGGGGGGCGGTGGCTACACCTTC.

The V call is TRBV20-1, the J call TRBJ1-1; D call uncertain. Trimming took 5 bases from V and 2 from J, leaving 6 bases between them. The CDR3 has 11 residues. Germline V lookup: CDR1 DFQATT, CDR2 SNEGSKA (reference sequence). CDR3: CSAFDNTEAFF. The CDR3 DNA reads TGCAGTGCTTTCGACAACACTGAAGCTTTCTTT.

This clonotype showed up many times. J is TRBJ2-7 and V is TRBV12-3 or TRBV12-4; possibly TRBD1 for D (6 bases). The ends were cut back, 7 bases at V and 0 bases at J, with 16 bases in the middle. The CDR3 consists of 15 residues. The DNA for the CDR3 is TGTGCCAGCACCTCCGGGACACAGAGCTCCTACGAGCAGTACTTC. The encoded protein is CASTSGTQSSYEQYF.

This clonotype was detected only once. This sequence may be a read error, since a much larger clone differs from it by one base. This chain connects TRBV5-1 to TRBJ1-2; the D is unclear. The CDR3 is made up of 14 amino acids. The germline gives CDR1 SGHRS, CDR2 YFSETQ. CDR3 region: CTSSLGHGSYGYTF. CDR3 in DNA: TGCACCAGCAGCTTGGGTCACGGGTCCTATGGCTACACCTTC.

The CDR3 protein is CASQGGRPPGYGYTF. DNA of the CDR3: TGTGCCAGCCAGGGGGGCCGGCCCCCCGGCTATGGCTACACCTTC. The genes are TRBV7-2 and TRBJ1-2; 7 nucleotides align to TRBD1. V lost 8 bases, J lost 4 bases, and 13 bases stayed unmatched. This CDR3 contains 15 residues. In germline, CDR1 is SGHTA, CDR2 FQGNSA.

This clonotype turned up a few times. In DNA, the CDR3 is TGTGCCAGCAGTTTTTTCCCAGGAAAAGGCGGATATAGCAATCAGCCCCAGCATTTT. It encodes CASSFFPGKGGYSNQPQHF. This chain connects TRBV12-3 or TRBV12-4 to TRBJ1-5, with unresolved D. Between the trimmed V and J ends, which lost 3 bases and 0 bases, there was a span of 21 bases. The CDR3 contains 19 residues.

This clonotype was seen many times. CDR3 DNA sequence: TGTGCCACCGTTCTCGGGACAGCCCACCAAGAGACCCAGTACTTC. Translation: CATVLGTAHQETQYF. The chain uses TRBV7-8 and TRBJ2-5, with 7 bases identical to TRBD1. Germline values: CDR1 SGHVS, CDR2 FQNEAQ. The CDR3 extends over 15 amino acids. V lost 10 bases, J lost 0 bases, and 11 bases stayed unmatched.

The chain is built from TRBV5-1 and TRBJ2-7; tentative D call: TRBD2 (7 bases). The V gene's germline CDR1 is SGHRS and CDR2 YFSETQ. CDR3 length equals 16 residues. The germline V and J ends were trimmed by 1 base and 3 bases, with 17 bases remaining between them. CDR3 DNA sequence: TGCGCCAGCAGCTTGAATCCGGGGGGCAGGGTCTACGAGCAGTACTTC. It specifies CASSLNPGGRVYEQYF.